This T cell receptor beta chain was documented in a study of T-cell memory formation after mild COVID-19. Study-level points and caveats: Within pre-infection memory, some responding clones were found, suggesting cross-reactive memory joined. Day 15 to 85 contracting clones showed balanced CD4/CD8; later expanders leaned CD4+.

Employing constant-segment primers, 5'RACE generated TCR alpha and TCR beta cDNA libraries bearing sample barcodes and UMIs. TCRdb recomputed calls from the 5' RACE reads with MiXCR, one row per CDR3 protein. This sample yields fewer than 500,000 distinct CDR3 sequences, of which approximately 23% are seen a single time; 9.5% to 15% belongs to the top ten. Details on this clonotype: Its antigen is not known.

The sequenced sample consisted of PBMCs or a T cell subset sorted from them (not recorded which). The sequence came from an adult woman who had mild COVID-19 (a few samples of this study predate the infection). Cell type and time point are not known.

The CDR3 reads CASSWIERETQYF. CDR3 nucleotide sequence: TGTGCCAGCAGTTGGATCGAGCGCGAGACCCAGTACTTC. The chain uses TRBV6-2 or TRBV6-3 and TRBJ2-5; the D is unclear. The length of the CDR3 is 13 residues. Germline V gives CDR1 MNHEY, CDR2 SVGEGT. The V gene lost 4 bases and the J gene lost 5 bases, with 11 bases spanning the gap.